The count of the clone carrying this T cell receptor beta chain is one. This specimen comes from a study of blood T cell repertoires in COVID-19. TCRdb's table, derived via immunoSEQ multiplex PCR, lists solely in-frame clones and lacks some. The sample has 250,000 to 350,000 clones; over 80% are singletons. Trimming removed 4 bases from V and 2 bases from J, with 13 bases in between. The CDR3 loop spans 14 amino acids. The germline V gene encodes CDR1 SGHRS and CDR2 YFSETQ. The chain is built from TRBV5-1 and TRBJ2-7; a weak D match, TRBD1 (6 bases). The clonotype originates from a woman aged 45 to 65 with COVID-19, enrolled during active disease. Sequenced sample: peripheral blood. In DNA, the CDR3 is TGCGCCAGCAGCGTAATCAGGGGTGCCTACGAGCAGTACTTC. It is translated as CASSVIRGAYEQYF.